This T cell receptor beta chain was found in a study of blood T cell repertoires in COVID-19. About the study: Sites across the United States, Italy and Spain contributed samples from acute and convalescent COVID-19. The cDNA or gDNA used as material had been derived from T cells, B-cell-depleted T cells, or PBMCs.

Germline V gene lookup returns CDR1 KGHSH and CDR2 LQKENI. Trimming took off 3 bases at V and 1 base at J, with 9 bases between the two ends. The CDR3 runs to 14 residues. In the original processing: Using reference gene primer amplification, nucleated cell counts were estimated. Only in-frame clones appear in the TCRdb table, and some are missing; sequencing was by immunoSEQ multiplex PCR. Clone size and V and J calls were adopted from that table, with D and trimming inferred from the DNA. The sample lists more than 150,000 clones, approximately 86% occurring once. The sequenced sample was peripheral blood. The sequence derives from a man between 70 and 80 years old with active or convalescent COVID-19. The V gene is TRBV18, the J gene TRBJ1-1, with unresolved D. CDR3 amino acids: CASSPKLRNTEAFF. The CDR3 DNA reads TGTGCCAGCTCACCGAAACTGAGGAACACTGAAGCTTTCTTT.